The 32 T cell receptor beta chains reported below all come from one sample, sequenced in a study of OX40 agonist ivuxolimab in advanced cancers. TCRdb's copy holds only in-frame clones and misses some; the assay was immunoSEQ multiplex PCR. Counted here are some 59,000 clones, around 90% occurring once; the ten biggest clones make up approximately 7.9%. This material consisted of CD4+ or CD8+ T cells sorted from blood, taken in a trial of the OX40 agonist ivuxolimab. These receptor sequences come from an adult with an advanced solid tumor such as melanoma, head and neck, liver or kidney cancer.

This sequence joins TRBV2 and TRBJ2-3; perhaps TRBD1 as D (5 bases). This CDR3 comprises 17 residues. Germline CDR1 SNHLY, CDR2 FYNNEI. Trimming shortened V by 0 bases and J by 5 bases, and 18 bases separated the two germline ends. CDR3 sequence reads: CASSEALSGKGRDTQYF. The CDR3 nucleotides read TGTGCCAGCAGTGAAGCGTTGTCAGGGAAGGGCCGAGATACGCAGTATTTT.

The chain joins TRBV27 to TRBJ2-1, with 9 bases fitting TRBD2. Germline V lookup: CDR1 MNHEY, CDR2 SMNVEV (reference sequence). This CDR3 spans 15 amino acids. The junction had 9 bases not matched to a gene; V was cut back by 5 bases and J by 7 bases. As DNA, the CDR3 is TGTGCCAGCAGTCCGAGCGGGAGGTCCATTAATGAGCAGTTCTTC. Translating it yields CASSPSGRSINEQFF.

The chain carries TRBV7-9 and TRBJ2-5, with D unclear. Trimming took off 1 base at V and 5 bases at J, with 11 bases between the two ends. In germline, CDR1 is SEHNR, CDR2 FQNEAQ (reference sequence). The CDR3 length is 14 residues. The chain's CDR3 is CASSLDPGWETQYF. Here the CDR3 DNA reads TGTGCCAGCAGCTTAGATCCGGGTTGGGAGACCCAGTACTTC.

The V call is TRBV4-1, the J call TRBJ2-5; 7 bases match TRBD1. Germline values: CDR1 MGHRA, CDR2 YSYEKL. The V gene end was trimmed by 1 base and the J gene end by 4 bases; junction bases not matched to a gene: 15. The CDR3 loop spans 18 amino acids. This CDR3 is CASSQGTGFPGFAETQYF. The DNA for the CDR3 is TGCGCCAGCAGCCAAGGGACAGGTTTCCCCGGGTTTGCAGAGACCCAGTACTTC.

This rearrangement joins TRBV29-1 to TRBJ2-5, with TRBD1 identical over 7 bases. Trimming cost V 5 bases and J 1 base; bases outside gene matches: 10. Germline lookup yields CDR1 SQVTM and CDR2 ANQGSEA. The CDR3 runs 15 residues. CDR3 nucleotides: TGCAGCGTTAAATATCCGGGACAGATCCAAGAGACCCAGTACTTC. Residues: CSVKYPGQIQETQYF.

J is TRBJ2-1 and V is TRBV6-5; TRBD2 is a possible D gene (5 bases). CDR3 length equals 15 residues. CDR1 is MNHEY, CDR2 SVGAGI, per germline. With 0 bases removed from V and 12 bases from J, the gap between germline ends came to 18 bases. The CDR3 nucleotides are TGTGCCAGCAGTTACTCGGCGAGGCGGACTGTTTCGCAGTTCTTC. Its translation is CASSYSARRTVSQFF.

This clone was found a few times. J is TRBJ2-7 and V is TRBV14; TRBD2 matches at 7 bases. CDR1 and CDR2 from the germline V gene are SGHDN and FVKESK. After removal of 4 bases from V and 5 bases from J, the junction contained 17 bases not matched to a gene. This CDR3 region has 17 residues. CDR3 region: CASSLFGAGVAFHEQYF. The CDR3 DNA sequence: TGTGCCAGCAGCCTGTTTGGGGCGGGAGTGGCCTTCCACGAGCAGTACTTC.

The V and J genes are TRBV7-9 and TRBJ1-4; D ambiguous. Trimming pared 0 bases from V and 8 bases from J, leaving 16 bases between. CDR1 and CDR2 (germline): SEHNR, FQNEAQ (reference sequence). This CDR3 has 16 residues. CDR3 in DNA: TGTGCCAGCAGCTTAGCGGTCAATCTACTACGGGAAAAACTGTTTTTT. Its protein product is CASSLAVNLLREKLFF.

This clone has only one observation. The CDR3 bases are TGCGCCAGCAGCTTGACCGGGACAGGGACCGGGATGAACACTGAAGCTTTCTTT. Its translation: CASSLTGTGTGMNTEAFF. The chain carries TRBV5-1 and TRBJ1-1; TRBD1 aligns across 9 bases. The V segment lost 1 base and the J segment 0 bases; nucleotides outside the gene matches: 10. The CDR3 has 18 amino acids. Germline V gene lookup returns CDR1 SGHRS and CDR2 YFSETQ.

V and J are TRBV7-6 and TRBJ2-2, with TRBD1 matching over 7 bases. The CDR3 sequence is 16 residues long. From germline, CDR1 is SGHVS and CDR2 FNYEAQ. The V segment lost 4 bases and the J segment 1 base; nucleotides outside the gene matches: 6. The CDR3 here is CASSYHRDRNTGELFF. DNA of the CDR3: TGTGCCAGCAGCTACCACCGGGACAGGAACACCGGGGAGCTGTTTTTT.

This clone was picked up one time. The chain employs TRBV29-1 and TRBJ2-2; 8 nucleotides agree with TRBD2. After removal of 5 bases from V and 0 bases from J, the junction contained 2 bases not matched to a gene. The CDR3 contains 14 residues. Germline-derived CDR1 and CDR2 are SQVTM and ANQGSEA. The CDR3 here is CSVYSGTNTGELFF. In nucleotides, the CDR3 is TGCAGCGTTTATAGCGGGACGAACACCGGGGAGCTGTTTTTT.

V gene TRBV28 combines with J gene TRBJ2-7, with 9 bases lining up with TRBD2. The CDR3 has 12 amino acids. Germline loops: CDR1 MDHEN, CDR2 SYDVKM. CDR3 sequence reads: CATLAGSYEQYF. CDR3 nucleotides: TGTGCTACTCTAGCGGGGAGCTACGAGCAGTACTTC.

This chain links TRBV21-1 with TRBJ2-7; TRBD2 is taken as the D call from the table, unchecked against the DNA. TRBV21-1 is designated a pseudogene. The length of the CDR3 is 16 residues. This CDR3 is CASSPLPGSMPYEQYF. CDR3 sequence (DNA): TGTGCCAGCAGCCCGCTCCCCGGTTCGATGCCCTACGAGCAGTACTTC.

The J gene is TRBJ1-1, the V gene TRBV13, with D perhaps TRBD1 (5 bases). Deletions cut 6 bases from V and 2 bases from J, with 13 bases between. Germline V gives CDR1 PRHDT, CDR2 FYEKMQ (reference sequence). This CDR3 spans 14 amino acids. Here the CDR3 DNA reads TGTGCCAGCAGTTCCGGGACGGTAAACACTGAAGCTTTCTTT. It is translated as CASSSGTVNTEAFF.

Remarks on this clone: A junction boundary mismatches the germline segment, possibly from a read error. The rearrangement joins TRBV11-2 to TRBJ2-7; D unresolved. The CDR3 runs to 12 residues. CDR1 and CDR2 from the germline V gene are SGHAT and FQNNGV. CDR3: CASSFKPDVTCF. The DNA for the CDR3 is TGTGCCAGCAGCTTTAAACCCGACGTCACCTGCTTC.

V and J are TRBV6-6 and TRBJ2-7; 13 nucleotides agree with TRBD2. Trimming took 6 bases from V and 4 from J; bases not matched to a gene: 3. CDR1 is MNHNY, CDR2 SVGAGI, per germline (reference sequence). This CDR3 region has 14 residues. CDR3 sequence: CASSEGLAGYEQYF. CDR3 bases: TGTGCCAGCAGCGAGGGACTAGCGGGGTACGAGCAGTACTTC.

V is TRBV28 and J is TRBJ2-5, with D perhaps TRBD1 or TRBD2 (6 bases each). CDR1 MDHEN and CDR2 SYDVKM come from the germline V gene. V dropped 6 bases and J dropped 2 bases, with 19 bases sitting between them. The CDR3 runs 16 residues. CDR3 amino acids: CASSSDKGEEQETQYF. The DNA for the CDR3 is TGTGCCAGCAGCTCCGATAAGGGGGAGGAACAAGAGACCCAGTACTTC.

The chain carries TRBV4-3 and TRBJ2-7, with 11 nucleotides matching TRBD2. V shed 0 bases, J shed 7 bases, and the junction held 8 bases outside the gene matches. The CDR3 length is 16 residues. Germline values: CDR1 LGHNA, CDR2 YSLEER. CDR3 in DNA: TGCGCCAGCAGCCAAGAAGTAGCGGGGGGGCCGGGGGAGCAGTACTTC. It codes for CASSQEVAGGPGEQYF.

This clone has a single count. The chain links TRBV6-4 to TRBJ2-3, with D possibly TRBD1 on 5 matching bases. Per the germline V gene, CDR1 is MRHNA and CDR2 is SNTAGT. This CDR3 has 12 amino acids. V was clipped by 7 bases and J by 4 bases, with 9 bases between them. CDR3 nucleotides: TGTGCCAGCACCCCGACAGCAGATACGCAGTATTTT. It codes for CASTPTADTQYF.

The V gene is TRBV9, the J gene TRBJ2-2; D possibly corresponds to TRBD2 (6 bases). Trimming stripped 0 bases from V and 1 base from J, with 10 bases between. This CDR3 is 16 amino acids long. The germline V gene has CDR1 SGDLS and CDR2 YYNGEE. In DNA, the CDR3 is TGTGCCAGCAGCGTAGCCCCTAGCGAGAACACCGGGGAGCTGTTTTTT. Residues: CASSVAPSENTGELFF. The full variable domain, in which reference TRBV9 and TRBJ2-2 provide the parts outside the CDR3, is DSGVTQTPKHLITATGQRVTLRCSPRSGDLSVYWYQQSLDQGLQFLIQYYNGEERAKGNILERFSAQQFPDLHSELNLSSLELGDSALYFCASSVAPSENTGELFFGEGSRLTVL.

The V call is TRBV4-3, the J call TRBJ1-2; 9 bases align to TRBD1. V shed 0 bases and J 4 bases; nucleotides not matched to a gene: 6. Germline-derived CDR1 and CDR2 are LGHNA and YSLEER. The CDR3 is 16 residues long. CDR3 loop: CASSQDPTGGVYGYTF. In DNA, the CDR3 is TGCGCCAGCAGCCAAGACCCGACAGGGGGTGTCTATGGCTACACCTTC.

This chain joins TRBV4-1 and TRBJ2-1; D perhaps matches TRBD1 (5 bases). Germline V CDR1 and CDR2: MGHRA, YSYEKL. Trimming cost V 0 bases and J 6 bases, with 9 bases left between them. The CDR3 is made up of 14 amino acids. In DNA form, the CDR3 reads TGCGCCAGCAGCCAAGAAGGGGCCACCAATGAGCAGTTCTTC. Its protein product is CASSQEGATNEQFF.

In this sample, this clone turned up once. This chain joins TRBV28 and TRBJ2-1, with 10 nucleotides matching TRBD1. CDR1 is MDHEN, CDR2 SYDVKM, per germline. The length of the CDR3 is 15 residues. Unmatched junction bases numbered 6, after V lost 5 bases and J lost 5 bases. CDR3 sequence reads: CASSPSGTGDNEQFF. CDR3 DNA sequence: TGTGCCAGCAGTCCGTCCGGGACAGGGGACAATGAGCAGTTCTTC.

Details on this clone: A read error may produce the germline difference seen at one junction end. The V gene is TRBV27, the J gene TRBJ2-5; D is undetermined. The germline V gene has CDR1 MNHEY and CDR2 SMNVEV (reference sequence). The CDR3 sequence is 14 residues long. The CDR3 region is CASSPSPGQETRYF. As DNA, the CDR3 is TGTGCCAGCAGTCCCTCTCCGGGCCAAGAGACCCGGTACTTC.

The chain recombines TRBV15 with TRBJ1-1; D possibly corresponds to TRBD1 (5 bases). Germline lookup yields CDR1 LNHNV and CDR2 YYDKDF (reference sequence). V gave up 3 bases and J gave up 1 base, with 12 bases separating them. This CDR3 contains 15 residues. CDR3 DNA sequence: TGTGCCACCAGCAGGTTTAGGGACCAGAACACTGAAGCTTTCTTT. This encodes CATSRFRDQNTEAFF.

The gene calls are TRBV11-2 and TRBJ1-4, with 7 bases fitting TRBD1. The germline CDR1 and CDR2 sequences are SGHAT and FQNNGV. V shed 2 bases and J 3 bases; nucleotides not matched to a gene: 3. CDR3 length: 15 amino acids. The CDR3 region is CASSLTGTANEKLFF. Here the CDR3 DNA reads TGTGCCAGCAGCTTAACCGGGACAGCTAATGAAAAACTGTTTTTT. Using reference TRBV11-2 and TRBJ1-4 for the parts outside the CDR3, the full variable domain is EAGVAQSPRYKIIEKRQSVAFWCNPISGHATLYWYQQILGQGPKLLIQFQNNGVVDDSQLPKDRFSAERLKGVDSTLKIQPAKLEDSAVYLCASSLTGTANEKLFFGSGTQLSVL.

The genes are TRBV13 and TRBJ2-3; D remains ambiguous. Trimming cost V 2 bases and J 3 bases, with 6 bases left between them. The CDR3 runs to 13 residues. Germline assignment: CDR1 PRHDT and CDR2 FYEKMQ (reference sequence). The CDR3 DNA is TGTGCCAGCAGCTTACGAGGAACAGATACGCAGTATTTT. Its protein product is CASSLRGTDTQYF.

The V call is TRBV5-6, the J call TRBJ2-3, with D unresolved. The CDR3 consists of 12 residues. V lost 3 bases to trimming and J lost 1 base, with 3 bases between them. CDR1 and CDR2 from the germline V gene are SGHDT and YYEEEE. The CDR3 DNA follows: TGTGCCAGCAGCTACGGCACAGATACGCAGTATTTT. Its protein product is CASSYGTDTQYF.

The rearrangement uses TRBV29-1 and TRBJ2-1; TRBD1 agrees at 7 bases. J gave up 9 bases and V 4 bases, and 6 bases lay outside the gene matches. Germline CDR1 SQVTM, CDR2 ANQGSEA. The CDR3 runs 12 residues. CDR3 sequence: CSVGGGESEQFF. Written as DNA, the CDR3 is TGCAGCGTTGGAGGGGGCGAGAGTGAGCAGTTCTTC.

With respect to this clone: In the same sample, other DNA sequences code for this CDR3. The rearrangement links TRBV6-5 to TRBJ2-7; maybe TRBD2 (6 bases). Germline V gene lookup returns CDR1 MNHEY and CDR2 SVGAGI. The CDR3 sequence is 14 residues long. V lost 0 bases and J 3 bases, leaving 9 bases between the germline ends. The CDR3 is CASSYSGGGYEQYF. Here the CDR3 DNA reads TGTGCCAGCAGTTACTCCGGGGGAGGCTACGAGCAGTACTTC.

The rearrangement links TRBV4-2 to TRBJ1-4; no reliable D call. CDR3 length: 15 residues. V lost 5 bases and J lost 0, with 10 bases in between. Germline V gives CDR1 LGHNA, CDR2 YNFKEQ. The CDR3 nucleotides read TGTGCCAGCAGCAGCGCGGAAACAACTAATGAAAAACTGTTTTTT. This sequence encodes CASSSAETTNEKLFF.

The rearrangement links TRBV10-2 to TRBJ2-7; 7 nucleotides agree with TRBD1. V lost 6 bases to trimming and J lost 2 bases; unmatched junction nucleotides: 4. Looked up from germline, CDR1 is WSHSY and CDR2 is SAAADI. The CDR3 contains 13 residues. This chain's CDR3 is CASRTGWAYEQYF. CDR3 in DNA: TGCGCCAGCAGGACAGGGTGGGCCTACGAGCAGTACTTC.